This passage covers 30 T cell receptor beta chains from one sample sequenced in a study of blood T cell repertoires in COVID-19. Sequenced by immunoSEQ multiplex PCR; TCRdb stores in-frame clones only, minus some. The sample records 400,000 to 550,000 clones, around 88% being singletons. Sequencing used peripheral blood. These receptors were obtained from a woman in her 30s with acute or convalescent COVID-19.

The J gene is TRBJ2-3, the V gene TRBV3-1 (or the pseudogene TRBV3-2); TRBD2 agrees at 8 bases. Germline lookup yields CDR1 LGHDT and CDR2 YNNKEL (reference sequence). CDR3 length equals 16 residues. Germline trimming cut 5 bases from V and 5 bases from J; bases unmatched to any gene: 12. In DNA, the CDR3 is TGTGCCAGCAGCAACTCGCGGGGGGACCCAGGAGATACGCAGTATTTT. Encoded protein: CASSNSRGDPGDTQYF.

This clone appeared many times. V usage is TRBV5-4 and J usage is TRBJ1-1, with a possible D match to TRBD1 (6 bases). The CDR3 is 13 residues long. Germline assignment: CDR1 SGHNT and CDR2 YYREEE (reference sequence). Trimming stripped 4 bases from V and 2 bases from J, with 9 bases between. The CDR3 DNA is TGTGCCAGCAGCCGGGACACCAACACTGAAGCTTTCTTT. This codes for CASSRDTNTEAFF.

This clone was counted between two and nine times. V usage is TRBV30 and J usage is TRBJ1-5, with 9 bases aligning to TRBD1. V was pared by 2 bases and J by 7 bases, with 12 bases of the junction left unmatched. Germline CDR1 GTSNPN, CDR2 SVGIG (reference sequence). This CDR3 contains 16 residues. This CDR3 reads CAWSRGHRGLEQPQHF. DNA for the CDR3: TGTGCCTGGAGTAGGGGTCACAGGGGGCTTGAACAGCCCCAGCATTTT.

CDR3 nucleotides: TGTGCCAGCCCCCGAGGGTTGGGTAGCACAGATACGCAGTATTTT. It specifies CASPRGLGSTDTQYF. This sequence joins TRBV5-8 and TRBJ2-3; weak D call: TRBD2 (5 bases). The CDR3 is made up of 15 amino acids. Germline loops: CDR1 SGHTS, CDR2 YDEGEE. The V end lost 7 bases, the J end lost 0 bases, and 15 bases lay between the germline ends.

The V and J genes are TRBV6-5 and TRBJ2-1, with 10 bases identical to TRBD2. With 2 bases clipped from V and 7 bases from J, the junction kept 8 bases outside the gene matches. The CDR3 consists of 16 residues. The germline V gene has CDR1 MNHEY and CDR2 SVGAGI. CDR3 in DNA: TGTGCCAGCAGTTACCTCAGCGGGGGGGCCGGTAATGAGCAGTTCTTC. It codes for CASSYLSGGAGNEQFF.

This clone has a single count. J is TRBJ1-1 and V is TRBV7-8, with 7 bases aligning to TRBD1. Trimming cost V 3 bases and J 1 base; bases outside gene matches: 5. This CDR3 region has 15 residues. Per the germline V gene, CDR1 is SGHVS and CDR2 is FQNEAQ. CDR3 sequence (DNA): TGTGCCAGCAGCTTTATAGGGGGCCGGAACACTGAAGCTTTCTTT. Amino acids: CASSFIGGRNTEAFF.

This chain links TRBV6-6 with TRBJ2-7, with TRBD1 identical over 7 bases. Germline CDR1 MNHNY, CDR2 SVGAGI (reference sequence). The junction had 2 bases not matched to a gene; V was cut back by 6 bases and J by 3 bases. The CDR3 contains 12 residues. The CDR3 sequence is CASSWDSYEQYF. Written as DNA, the CDR3 is TGTGCCAGCAGCTGGGACAGCTACGAGCAGTACTTC.

The chain has TRBV27 and TRBJ2-3, with 13 bases fitting TRBD2. This CDR3 is 15 amino acids long. After removal of 6 bases from V and 3 bases from J, the junction contained 3 bases not matched to a gene. CDR1 and CDR2 (germline): MNHEY, SMNVEV (reference sequence). The CDR3 bases are TGTGCCAGCAGACTAGCGGGGGGGAGGACAGATACGCAGTATTTT. Its translation: CASRLAGGRTDTQYF.

The chain employs TRBV5-8 and TRBJ2-7, with D uncertain. The CDR3 contains 14 residues. The germline V gene has CDR1 SGHTS and CDR2 YDEGEE. The germline V and J ends were trimmed by 0 bases and 2 bases, with 9 bases remaining between them. For the CDR3, the DNA is TGTGCCAGCAGCTTGGTGGTGTTAGCCTACGAGCAGTACTTC. This sequence encodes CASSLVVLAYEQYF.

The chain combines TRBV11-3 with TRBJ1-2; D is unresolved. The CDR3 length is 11 residues. V lost 3 bases to trimming and J lost 9 bases, with 8 bases between them. Germline values: CDR1 SGHNT, CDR2 YENEEA. Written as DNA, the CDR3 is TGTGCCAGCAGCTTTGGCGGGTGCTACACCTTC. Translated, it gives CASSFGGCYTF. Full variable domain (remainder filled in from reference TRBV11-3 and TRBJ1-2): EAGVVQSPRYKIIEKKQPVAFWCNPISGHNTLYWYLQNLGQGPELLIRYENEEAVDDSQLPKDRFSAERLKGVDSTLKIQPAELGDSAVYLCASSFGGCYTFGSGTRLTVV.

The V and J genes are TRBV7-8 and TRBJ1-1, with D maybe TRBD1 (5 bases). This CDR3 comprises 17 residues. The germline V gene has CDR1 SGHVS and CDR2 FQNEAQ. Trimming left V 1 base short and J 3 bases short, with 18 bases between. CDR3 amino acids: CASSLVVTGNKDTEAFF. The CDR3 nucleotides are TGTGCCAGCAGCTTAGTCGTAACAGGAAATAAGGACACTGAAGCTTTCTTT.

Only a few counts were recorded for this clone. The chain carries TRBV2 and TRBJ1-2; TRBD1 matches 7 bases. The length of the CDR3 is 14 residues. V shed 6 bases and J 6 bases; nucleotides not matched to a gene: 10. Germline CDR1 and CDR2: SNHLY and FYNNEI. The CDR3, as DNA: TGTGCCAGCAGGGATCCGACAGGGATCCATGGCTACACCTTC. This encodes CASRDPTGIHGYTF.

This clone has more than one count but fewer than ten. The chain carries TRBV9 and TRBJ1-6, with 9 bases fitting TRBD1. CDR1 SGDLS and CDR2 YYNGEE come from the germline V gene. Trimming at V came to 5 bases and at J to 5 bases, leaving 5 bases not matched to a gene. The CDR3 is 15 amino acids. The chain's CDR3 is CASSLWDRDNSPLHF. In nucleotides, the CDR3 is TGTGCCAGCAGTCTATGGGACAGGGATAATTCACCCCTCCACTTT.

This clone showed up just once. The J gene is TRBJ2-5, the V gene TRBV11-2, with D tentatively TRBD1 (6 bases). Per germline, CDR1 SGHAT and CDR2 FQNNGV. Between the trimmed V and J ends, which lost 2 bases and 0 bases, there was a span of 13 bases. The CDR3 sequence is 16 residues long. CDR3 sequence: CASSLSGTSDQETQYF. The DNA for the CDR3 is TGTGCCAGCAGCTTATCCGGGACATCGGACCAAGAGACCCAGTACTTC.

The V gene is TRBV29-1, the J gene TRBJ1-1, with D perhaps matching TRBD1 (6 bases). Germline V gene lookup returns CDR1 SQVTM and CDR2 ANQGSEA. This CDR3 region has 10 residues. Trimming removed 7 bases at V and 8 bases at J, with 11 bases between. Written as DNA, the CDR3 is TGCAGCGGGATACAGGGAGAAGCTTTCTTT. This sequence encodes CSGIQGEAFF.

The V gene is TRBV2, the J gene TRBJ1-1; 8 nucleotides line up with TRBD1. The germline V gene has CDR1 SNHLY and CDR2 FYNNEI. Trimming removed 10 bases from V and 5 bases from J; junction bases left unmatched: 3. The CDR3 totals 11 residues. In DNA form, the CDR3 reads TGTGCCATACAGGGGGGGACTGAAGCTTTCTTT. It specifies CAIQGGTEAFF. Filled out from reference TRBV2 and TRBJ1-1, the complete variable domain reads EPEVTQTPSHQVTQMGQEVILRCVPISNHLYFYWYRQILGQKVEFLVSFYNNEISEKSEIFDDQFSVERPDGSNFTLKIRSTKLEDSAMYFCAIQGGTEAFFGQGTRLTVV.

The V gene is TRBV11-2, the J gene TRBJ2-1; D is unclear. The V end lost 8 bases, the J end lost 10 bases, and 18 bases lay between the germline ends. The CDR3 runs to 13 residues. Germline V gene sequence: CDR1 SGHAT, CDR2 FQNNGV. The CDR3 region is CASSPLHRREQFF. CDR3 DNA sequence: TGTGCCAGCTCCCCCTTACACCGCAGGGAGCAGTTCTTC.

The chain links TRBV29-1 to TRBJ2-7; 7 nucleotides agree with TRBD1. V lost 7 bases and J lost 6; bases outside the gene matches: 9. The V gene's germline CDR1 is SQVTM and CDR2 ANQGSEA. This CDR3 is 12 amino acids long. The DNA for the CDR3 is TGCAGCGGGCAAGACAGGGAGAGCGAGCAGTACTTC. The encoded protein is CSGQDRESEQYF.

The V gene is TRBV28, the J gene TRBJ1-1; the D is unclear. This CDR3 is 13 amino acids long. Trimming cost V 4 bases and J 6 bases, with 12 bases left between them. Per germline, CDR1 MDHEN and CDR2 SYDVKM. As DNA, the CDR3 is TGTGCCAGCAGTTACCCAAACAACGCTGAAGCTTTCTTT. It yields the protein CASSYPNNAEAFF.

This chain connects TRBV2 to TRBJ2-7, with D tentatively TRBD2 (7 bases). The CDR3 totals 14 residues. CDR1 and CDR2 from the germline V gene are SNHLY and FYNNEI. V was cut by 8 bases and J by 7 bases, with 21 bases left in between. The CDR3 bases are TGTGCCAGCTGCGAGGGGGGGGCAGTGGAAGAGCAGTACTTC. Protein: CASCEGGAVEEQYF.

In this sample, this clone turned up a few times. The V and J genes are TRBV4-2 and TRBJ1-2; D may be TRBD1 (6 bases). The CDR3 sequence is 14 residues long. Looked up from germline, CDR1 is LGHNA and CDR2 is YNFKEQ. Trimming cost V 6 bases and J 8 bases, with 19 bases left between them. The CDR3 region is CASSLRDTAEGYTF. CDR3 bases: TGTGCCAGCAGTCTTCGGGACACCGCTGAGGGCTACACCTTC.

The chain is built from TRBV7-9 and TRBJ2-7; unclear D gene. Trimming left V 8 bases short and J 4 bases short, with 12 bases between. Germline V CDR1 and CDR2: SEHNR, FQNEAQ (reference sequence). CDR3 length: 12 residues. CDR3 residues: CASGRVSYEQYF. CDR3 nucleotides: TGTGCCAGCGGTCGGGTATCATACGAGCAGTACTTC.

The chain uses TRBV6-5 and TRBJ2-5; tentative D call: TRBD2 (6 bases). Germline V gene sequence: CDR1 MNHEY, CDR2 SVGAGI. The CDR3 is 12 amino acids. The V gene lost 8 bases and the J gene lost 7 bases, with 14 bases spanning the gap. CDR3 sequence: CASVPSVGTQYF. Here the CDR3 DNA reads TGTGCCAGCGTCCCTAGCGTCGGGACCCAGTACTTC.

V gene TRBV5-1 combines with J gene TRBJ2-3; the match to TRBD2 covers 8 bases. This CDR3 contains 15 residues. CDR1 and CDR2 (germline): SGHRS, YFSETQ. V trimming: 4 bases; J trimming: 4 bases; junction bases outside the gene matches: 8. The CDR3 region has the DNA TGCGCCAGCAGCGAGGGGCGGGGGGCCCCAGATACGCAGTATTTT. Its protein is CASSEGRGAPDTQYF.

The rearrangement joins TRBV5-8 to TRBJ2-5; D remains unclear. This CDR3 has 15 residues. V was pared by 1 base and J by 1 base, with 11 bases between. CDR1 and CDR2 from the germline V gene are SGHTS and YDEGEE. The CDR3 DNA follows: TGTGCCAGCAGCTTGTTCCGTACACGCCAAGAGACCCAGTACTTC. Protein sequence: CASSLFRTRQETQYF.

The V call is TRBV4-1, the J call TRBJ1-5; D might be TRBD1 (6 bases). Deletions cut 0 bases from V and 8 bases from J, with 23 bases between. The germline CDR1 and CDR2 sequences are MGHRA and YSYEKL. CDR3 length: 18 residues. The CDR3 protein is CASSQEGLVGGPNKPQHF. The CDR3 DNA sequence: TGCGCCAGCAGCCAAGAAGGGTTGGTAGGGGGACCGAATAAGCCCCAGCATTTT.

This chain joins TRBV11-2 and TRBJ2-7; TRBD2 aligns across 12 bases. Trimming took 1 base from V and 4 from J; bases not matched to a gene: 2. This CDR3 has 15 residues. Germline-derived CDR1 and CDR2 are SGHAT and FQNNGV. The CDR3 nucleotides read TGTGCCAGCAGCTTAGGGGGACTAGCGGGTTACGAGCAGTACTTC. It translates to CASSLGGLAGYEQYF.

The chain carries TRBV11-2 and TRBJ2-5; TRBD2 matches 9 bases. The CDR3 length is 15 residues. Per the germline V gene, CDR1 is SGHAT and CDR2 is FQNNGV. J was trimmed by 4 bases and V by 5 bases; bases with no gene match: 8. The CDR3 is CASSRRGGGGETQYF. The CDR3 DNA sequence: TGTGCCAGCAGCCGGCGGGGGGGTGGCGGAGAGACCCAGTACTTC.

The V gene is TRBV3-1 (or the pseudogene TRBV3-2), the J gene TRBJ2-1; weak D call: TRBD1 (6 bases). The CDR3 loop spans 14 amino acids. Germline CDR1 and CDR2: LGHDT and YNNKEL (reference sequence). Trimming shortened V by 2 bases and J by 9 bases, and 14 bases separated the two germline ends. CDR3 bases: TGTGCCAGCAGCCAATTCCAGGGGATTGGTGAGCAGTTCTTC. This translates into CASSQFQGIGEQFF.

This clone was seen a handful of times. In nucleotides, the CDR3 is TGTGCCAGCAGCTTAACCCTCTGGGACAGGGGGAGATACGAGCAGTACTTC. The encoded protein is CASSLTLWDRGRYEQYF. This chain connects TRBV7-7 to TRBJ2-7, with TRBD1 matching over 11 bases. This CDR3 region has 17 residues. The V and J ends lost 2 bases and 4 bases, in that order; junction bases with no gene match: 10. Per germline, CDR1 SSHAT and CDR2 FNYEAQ (reference sequence).